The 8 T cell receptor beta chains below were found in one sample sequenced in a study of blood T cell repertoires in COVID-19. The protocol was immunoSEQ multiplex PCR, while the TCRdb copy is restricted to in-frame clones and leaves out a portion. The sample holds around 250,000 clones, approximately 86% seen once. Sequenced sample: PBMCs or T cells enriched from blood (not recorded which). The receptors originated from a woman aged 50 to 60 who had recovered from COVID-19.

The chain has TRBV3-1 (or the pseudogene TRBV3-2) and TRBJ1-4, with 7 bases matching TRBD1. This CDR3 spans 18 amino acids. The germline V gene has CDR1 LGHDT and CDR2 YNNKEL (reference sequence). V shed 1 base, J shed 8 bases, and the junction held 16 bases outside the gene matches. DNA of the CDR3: TGTGCCAGCAGCCAAGGGAAAGGGGACAGATATTTTGTAGAAAAACTGTTTTTT. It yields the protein CASSQGKGDRYFVEKLFF.

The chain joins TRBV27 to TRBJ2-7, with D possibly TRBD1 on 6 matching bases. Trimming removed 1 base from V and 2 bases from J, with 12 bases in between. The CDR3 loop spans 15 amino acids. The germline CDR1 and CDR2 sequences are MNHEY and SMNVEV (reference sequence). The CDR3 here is CASSLWRTDPYEQYF. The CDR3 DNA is TGTGCCAGCAGTTTATGGAGGACAGATCCCTACGAGCAGTACTTC.

The CDR3 protein is CASSPRQDPTEAFF. As DNA, the CDR3 is TGCGCCAGCAGCCCTCGACAGGACCCCACTGAAGCTTTCTTT. The chain has TRBV5-1 and TRBJ1-1; D is perhaps TRBD1 (6 bases). Per the germline V gene, CDR1 is SGHRS and CDR2 is YFSETQ. The CDR3 contains 14 residues. V lost 4 bases and J 4 bases, leaving 14 bases between the germline ends.

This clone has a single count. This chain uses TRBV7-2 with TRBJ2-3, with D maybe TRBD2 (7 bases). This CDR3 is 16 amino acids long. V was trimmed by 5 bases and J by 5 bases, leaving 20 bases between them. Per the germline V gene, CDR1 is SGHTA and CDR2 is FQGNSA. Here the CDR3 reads CASSLRGRAGVDTQYF. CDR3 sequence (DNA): TGTGCCAGCAGCCTTAGGGGGAGGGCCGGGGTAGATACGCAGTATTTT.

This CDR3 is CASSPVRTGGYTGELFF. In DNA form, the CDR3 reads TGTGCCAGCAGCCCGGTTAGGACGGGAGGGTACACCGGGGAGCTGTTTTTT. The gene calls are TRBV14 and TRBJ2-2; 8 positions agree with TRBD2. J gave up 3 bases and V 4 bases, and 10 bases lay outside the gene matches. The CDR3 consists of 17 residues. Germline loops: CDR1 SGHDN, CDR2 FVKESK.

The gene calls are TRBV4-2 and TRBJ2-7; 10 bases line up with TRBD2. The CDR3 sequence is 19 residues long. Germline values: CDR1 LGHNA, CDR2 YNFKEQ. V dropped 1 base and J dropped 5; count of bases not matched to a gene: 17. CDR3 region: CASSQVLLTSGSPVDEQYF. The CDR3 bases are TGTGCCAGCAGCCAAGTCCTATTGACTAGCGGGTCCCCGGTCGACGAGCAGTACTTC.

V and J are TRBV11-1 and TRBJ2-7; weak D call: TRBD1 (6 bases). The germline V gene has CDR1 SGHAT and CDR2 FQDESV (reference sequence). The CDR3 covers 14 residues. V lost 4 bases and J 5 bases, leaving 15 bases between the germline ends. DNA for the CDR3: TGTGCCAGCAGCTCGACAAGGGGGTCCCACGAGCAGTACTTC. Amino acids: CASSSTRGSHEQYF.

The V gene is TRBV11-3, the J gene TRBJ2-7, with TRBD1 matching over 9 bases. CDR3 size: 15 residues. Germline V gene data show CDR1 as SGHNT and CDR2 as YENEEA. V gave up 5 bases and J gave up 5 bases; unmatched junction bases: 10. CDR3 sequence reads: CASSTRQGGIHEQYF. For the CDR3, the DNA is TGTGCCAGCAGCACCAGACAGGGGGGGATACACGAGCAGTACTTC.